A single sample gave rise to the 9 T cell receptor beta chains below, sequenced in a study of T cells in Graves' hyperthyroidism and ophthalmopathy (dated by TCRdb to between 2018 and 2021). The library was generated by multiplex PCR. TCRdb records Illumina HiSeq 2000 as the sequencer. The TCR beta CDR3 regions were amplified from the RNA transcripts. The TCR CDR3 was subjected to a first round of RT-PCR using the HTBI primer set and the Qiagen OneStep RT-PCR kit. TCRdb trimmed public reads at Q25 via fastp, called clones via MiXCR and kept in-frame beta chains. Every entry covers one CDR3 protein and lists the most common genes and DNA from its rows. This sample lists about 210,000 distinct CDR3 sequences; about 16% were detected once. The ten biggest clones cover about 45% of the sample. Sequencing used blood. Receptor source: a man aged 35 to 55 with Graves' hyperthyroidism.

This clonotype was seen only a few times. The chain joins TRBV27 to TRBJ2-7, with 7 nucleotides matching TRBD2. The germline CDR1 and CDR2 sequences are MNHEY and SMNVEV (reference sequence). After removal of 5 bases from V and 5 bases from J, the junction contained 0 bases not matched to a gene. The CDR3 consists of 11 residues. DNA for the CDR3: TGTGCCAGCAGTGGGGGGGACGAGCAGTACTTC. Translated: CASSGGDEQYF.

In its sample, this clonotype was seen many times. The chain combines TRBV24-1 with TRBJ2-7, with a weak D call TRBD2 (6 bases). Trimming cost V 5 bases and J 7 bases, with 23 bases left between them. CDR3 size: 16 residues. CDR1 and CDR2 from the germline V gene are KGHDR and SFDVKD. Here the CDR3 DNA reads TGTGCCACCAGTGGTCGGACGGCCGGGAGCAATTGGGAGCAGTACTTC. Its protein product is CATSGRTAGSNWEQYF.

This chain uses TRBV5-1 with TRBJ2-5, with 9 bases lining up with TRBD2. The CDR3 length is 16 residues. The V and J ends lost 0 bases and 2 bases, in that order; junction bases with no gene match: 5. Germline lookup yields CDR1 SGHRS and CDR2 YFSETQ. CDR3 sequence reads: CASSLDPAGGQETQYF. DNA of the CDR3: TGCGCCAGCAGCTTGGACCCAGCGGGGGGACAAGAGACCCAGTACTTC.

This clonotype showed up many times. The rearrangement links TRBV2 to TRBJ1-4; perhaps TRBD1 as D (5 bases). The CDR3 runs to 15 residues. Trimming left V 5 bases short and J 6 bases short, with 16 bases between. In germline, CDR1 is SNHLY, CDR2 FYNNEI. CDR3 sequence: CASSQNGGGDEKLFF. For the CDR3, the DNA is TGTGCCAGCAGTCAAAACGGGGGAGGTGATGAAAAACTGTTTTTT. Full variable domain (remainder filled in from reference TRBV2 and TRBJ1-4): EPEVTQTPSHQVTQMGQEVILRCVPISNHLYFYWYRQILGQKVEFLVSFYNNEISEKSEIFDDQFSVERPDGSNFTLKIRSTKLEDSAMYFCASSQNGGGDEKLFFGSGTQLSVL.

This clonotype was counted ten times or more. The gene calls are TRBV7-9 and TRBJ1-5; D perhaps matches TRBD1 (6 bases). CDR3 size: 14 residues. V lost 2 bases, J lost 2 bases, and 7 bases lay in between. The germline gives CDR1 SEHNR, CDR2 FQNEAQ (reference sequence). Written as DNA, the CDR3 is TGTGCCAGCAGCTTAAAGGGGGGCAATCAGCCCCAGCATTTT. Translating gives CASSLKGGNQPQHF.

The chain joins TRBV15 to TRBJ2-3; 7 nucleotides agree with TRBD1. Germline V gives CDR1 LNHNV, CDR2 YYDKDF (reference sequence). The CDR3 length is 16 residues. With V trimmed by 2 bases and J by 5 bases, 10 bases remained unmatched. The CDR3 sequence: CATSRPGQTWGDTQYF. CDR3 sequence (DNA): TGTGCCACCAGCAGACCGGGACAGACATGGGGAGATACGCAGTATTTT.

This clonotype was seen more than once but under ten times. The chain couples TRBV6-4 to TRBJ2-3, with D possibly being TRBD2 (5 bases). V was trimmed by 4 bases and J by 1 base, leaving 9 bases between them. The CDR3 runs 14 residues. Germline V gene data show CDR1 as MRHNA and CDR2 as SNTAGT. The CDR3 DNA is TGTGCCAGCAGTGTGGAGGCAGGCACAGATACGCAGTATTTT. It codes for CASSVEAGTDTQYF.

This clonotype was observed at least ten times. The CDR3 region is CASSLLGGLSWETQYF. In DNA, the CDR3 is TGTGCCAGCAGCCTATTAGGTGGCTTATCATGGGAGACCCAGTACTTC. The rearrangement links TRBV7-9 to TRBJ2-5; D gene uncertain. Germline values: CDR1 SEHNR, CDR2 FQNEAQ (reference sequence). Trimming pared 5 bases from V and 5 bases from J, leaving 21 bases between. This CDR3 spans 16 amino acids.

The rearrangement links TRBV14 to TRBJ1-2; possibly TRBD1 for D (5 bases). CDR3 length: 13 residues. The V end was cut by 3 bases, the J end by 10 bases, with 15 bases between. The germline gives CDR1 SGHDN, CDR2 FVKESK. Written as DNA, the CDR3 is TGTGCCAGCAGCCACGACAGCTTATCTGACTACACCTTC. It is translated as CASSHDSLSDYTF.